What follows is one T cell receptor (beta chain) and its context. Its antigen is unknown. Base qualities are not provided; no much larger clone lies one nucleotide away. Trimming removed 3 bases from V and 4 bases from J, leaving 15 bases between the germline ends. From the cysteine through the phenylalanine, the CDR3 covers 16 amino acids. The CDR3 DNA has 48 bases and is translated from base 1. CDR1 and CDR2, per the germline V gene (reference sequence), are LNHDA and SQIVND. The data belong to a study of cytomegalovirus exposure and HLA in healthy donors (dated by TCRdb to about 2017). Some background on the complete study: According to an earlier analysis of 587 of the donors, about 179 million T cells yielded roughly 110 million unique TCR beta sequences and more than 250 Gb of sequence data. To decide whether each TCR beta V gene segment behaved as functional or pseudogenic, an earlier analysis of some 600 of the donors relied on high-throughput TCR beta sequencing. Every repertoire in the discovery cohort had been generated on one and the same sequencing platform. On average, over 200,000 unique TCR beta nucleotide sequences were sequenced per donor among more than 350 genotyped donors of the cohort, with roughly 18% of those sequences being non-productive. In a later genetic analysis, genome-wide SNP genotypes for about 55% of the roughly 670 donors were used, and that subset was treated as a discovery cohort. The number of donors typed differed by locus, with about 629-630 for A, B, C, DRB1 and DQB1, over 500 for DQA1, approximately 570 for DPA1, and approximately 470 for DPB1. Both class I and class II loci were covered by HLA typing, at four-digit resolution. In a later analysis, previously published TCR beta repertoires from 550 to 700 donors were re-analyzed and high-resolution HLA genotyping was added so that TCR occurrence patterns could be studied. An early release that covered fewer than 800 HLA-typed donors contained approximately 300 gigabases of sequencing data and 65 million to 100 million unique TCR sequences. Five DR-DQ haplotypes were treated as single units for association and clustering because of strong linkage in the cohort. Donor age, sex, ethnicity and CMV serostatus were compiled alongside the repertoire data. The study used immunosequencing to profile the T cell repertoires of about 670 subjects and linked those repertoires to cytomegalovirus serostatus. Rather than drawing on any new phenotypic data, the later analysis identified candidate immune exposures from TCR beta sequences and the way those sequences occurred across donors. To predict cytomegalovirus infection status, the study brought together high-throughput TCR immunosequencing, statistical association of individual TCRs with disease status, and machine learning. The study aimed to test whether cataloging public T cell receptors could reveal signatures of past pathogen exposure. Of the 300 to 500 genotyped donors, roughly 80% were placed in the genetic ancestry cluster associated with self-reported Caucasian donors. A separate validation cohort of about 110 different subjects was used in addition to the approximately 670-subject first cohort.

Library generation was performed with the immunoSEQ multiplex PCR assay. For the multiplex PCR, a mixture combining 60 forward primers for TCR Vbeta segments and 13 reverse primers for TCR Jbeta segments was used. A multiplex PCR assay on genomic DNA amplified the CDR3 region of rearranged TCR beta genes. On the Illumina HiSeq System, the amplified TCR beta libraries were sequenced as 87-base-pair reads. The published analysis was carried out like this. In a later analysis, tens of millions of unique TCR beta chains were counted across the approximately 620 repertoires, and roughly 11 million of these chains were shared by at least two donors. Raw reads were error-corrected and collapsed into unique sequences by a nearest-neighbor algorithm in which closely related sequences were merged to remove PCR and sequencing errors. Alignment of CDR3 sequences to IMGT reference sequences was used to assign V, D and J gene segments. For a sequence to be retained, at least a six-nucleotide match to both a V gene segment and a J gene segment was required. Rearrangements were classified as productive when the CDR3 lacked stop codons and remained in frame with V and J, and all other rearrangements were classified as non-productive. CDR3 was defined by IMGT convention, running from the second conserved V-encoded cysteine to the conserved J-encoded phenylalanine. In an earlier analysis of 550 to 650 of the donors, sequences lacking an unambiguous match to a single V gene segment were excluded. In an earlier analysis of almost 600 of the donors, a V segment was called functional when productive rearrangements were above 56.7%, and segregating when the standard deviation between donors exceeded 5%. A statistical classification framework was built to diagnose cytomegalovirus status from the catalog of TCR beta chain sequences. V and J gene assignment, in a later analysis, came from comparing TCR nucleotide sequences with IMGT/GENE-DB human TR gene sequences. A later analysis assigned CDR3 sequences and most-parsimonious VDJ recombination scenarios with the TCRdist pipeline. In a later analysis, every TCR beta chain was defined by the combination of its CDR3 amino acid sequence and its V-gene family, and reads without a unique V-gene family were dropped. A later analysis removed nearly 600 highly shared, low-generation-probability nucleotide sequences to deal with suspected cross-contamination and a sequencing artifact. In a later analysis, a clonal expansion index was calculated for each public chain from normalized within-repertoire ranks of inferred template counts. In a later analysis, generation probabilities were computed using a VDJ recombination model fitted to out-of-frame rearrangements, and the results were checked against IGoR. In a later analysis, hypergeometric tests were used to score TCR-TCR, TCR-HLA and TCR-CMV co-occurrence, with a repertoire-size bias correction applied to TCR pairs. False discovery rates were estimated in a later analysis by permuting HLA or CMV assignments 20 times. A later analysis grouped co-occurring TCRs with DBSCAN, adding TCRdist sequence similarity when clustering within HLA-allele-positive subsets. Repertoires with fewer than 30,000 or more than 120,000 public chains, plus five repertoires with anomalous nucleotide sharing, were excluded from co-occurrence clustering. Sourced from immuneACCESS, this table was stored by TCRdb with only in-frame sequences that have V and J called. A share of the clones is absent; for the studies checked, an unresolved V gene accounts for under half, and the remainder has no known explanation. That table is the source of V, J and clone size, and D and trimming were worked out from the DNA. The table for this sample lists 75,000 to 100,000 clones; 50% to 80% of them were counted only once. Roughly 3.2% of the sample is in the top ten clones.

General conclusions and limits of the study: It was suggested by the authors that the approach could potentially be generalized to other disease states and immunological phenotypes. The study gave a list of 150 to 200 TCR beta chains associated with cytomegalovirus. Specific HLA alleles were associated with 15,000 to 20,000 TCR beta sequences at a false discovery rate of 0.05 in a later analysis. Compared with the roughly 700-donor mean, donors in an Asian-associated ancestry cluster had fewer N-insertions in productive TCRs, according to a later genetic analysis. Because some donors lacked HLA typing at each locus, the association tests relied only on the typed subset. In an earlier analysis of around 600 of the donors, most TCR beta V segments were observed in productive rearrangements about 90% or about 30% of the time, broadly matching IMGT annotations. According to a later analysis, most CMV-associated TCR beta chains appeared to be HLA-restricted, and the HLA associations seemed to be driven largely by CMV exposure. In a later genetic analysis, a missense DCLRE1C variant was associated with V-gene and J-gene trimming of TCR beta chains, and the association was replicated in an independent cohort. A group of highly shared sequence variants was considered likely to be a technical artifact of the sequencing pipeline. This cohort had only TCR beta chains sequenced, and the lack of alpha or paired-chain data limited which features could be detected. A further reported finding was that TCR beta sequences accurately predicted the HLA-A and HLA-B alleles for most subjects in the first cohort. Correlated functional status among segregating V segments might be attributable to linkage disequilibrium, but an unknown experimental factor could not be ruled out. Sequencing depth was assumed to be roughly uniform across donors in the presence/absence analyses, though that assumption may not hold. In vitro tests confirmed that a few of the cytomegalovirus-associated TCR beta chains recognize cytomegalovirus antigens. Compared with equally common non-associated chains, HLA-associated TCR beta chains in a later analysis were more clonally expanded and had lower generation probabilities. The earlier analysis of 587 of the donors excluded approximately 17 rarely observed V segments, including chromosome 9 orphons, because counts were too low. In a later analysis, several top co-occurrence clusters were reported to appear linked to parvovirus B19, influenza, CMV and Epstein-Barr virus. The 87-base-pair reads could not distinguish some IMGT-functional V segments, including TRBV6-2 and TRBV6-3, so those segments were excluded. According to a later analysis, TCR association rates differed among HLA loci, with DRB1 alleles showing the most associated TCRs and HLA-C alleles showing the fewest. Most TCR sequences were seen in very few donors, while some public TCRs were found in many individuals. Assigning TCR associations to individual alleles was difficult when HLA alleles, especially DR and DQ, strongly co-occurred. For the cohort, immune exposure information was limited to CMV serostatus. Cytomegalovirus status was reported to be diagnosed by the classifier with high specificity and sensitivity in both the original and validation cohorts.

The cohort was made up of 500 to 850 healthy bone marrow donors. At the time of sampling, every cohort member was nominally healthy, though immune exposures that went unrecorded were likely present. The donor was CMV seronegative and belonged to the group of over 300 seronegative cohort members. Each donor provided a peripheral blood sample, and peripheral blood mononuclear cells were used for TCR beta sequencing. The Qiagen DNeasy Blood Extraction Kit was used to extract genomic DNA from the blood cell samples. The sample was PBMCs. The sequence derives from a man aged 55 to 70 in good health and CMV-seronegative. The chain is made from TRBV19 and TRBJ2-2, with an unclear D gene assignment. CDR3 sequence: CASSIYPQVGTGELFF. The DNA sequence reads TGTGCCAGTAGTATTTATCCCCAGGTGGGCACCGGGGAGCTGTTTTTT.